This entry lists 21 T cell receptor beta chains sequenced from one sample in a study of low-dose radiotherapy and immunotherapy resistance in tumors. TRAV- and TRBV-specific primers, spanning alpha and beta chains, primed first-strand cDNA. The authors amplified TCRs for 15 to 25 PCR cycles with a constant-region primer and a V-primer adapter. One entry per CDR3 protein results from TCRdb running MiXCR on the reads. The sample includes about 7,200 distinct CDR3 sequences, roughly 50% of them seen just once. These receptors were collected from a human donor with advanced metastatic prostate, ovarian, gallbladder or colorectal cancer (not recorded which). This table probably holds off-target reads from a library built for another chain.

The sample holds a few counts of this clonotype. V usage is TRBV19 and J usage is TRBJ2-7; D possibly matches TRBD1 or TRBD2 (5 bases each). There are 15 residues in the CDR3. CDR1 is LNHDA and CDR2 is SQIVND in the germline V gene (reference sequence). The V gene lost 5 bases and the J gene lost 1 base, with 15 bases spanning the gap. This chain's CDR3 is CASSVDRDGSYEQYF. Written as DNA, the CDR3 is TGTGCCAGTAGTGTTGACCGGGACGGTTCCTACGAGCAGTACTTC.

This clonotype occurred once. The chain links TRBV5-1 to TRBJ2-2; 7 bases agree with TRBD2. The CDR3 sequence is 18 residues long. Germline CDR1 reads SGHRS; CDR2 reads YFSETQ. Trimming removed 4 bases from V and 6 bases from J; junction bases left unmatched: 18. The CDR3 bases are TGCGCCAGCAGCCCCCTCATGGGGAGCGGGGATGGCGCCGGGGAGCTGTTTTTT. Residues: CASSPLMGSGDGAGELFF.

This clonotype has more than one count but fewer than ten. V usage is TRBV12-5 and J usage is TRBJ2-5; D is unclear. V was trimmed by 7 bases and J by 2 bases, leaving 20 bases between them. The CDR3 consists of 16 residues. Germline V gene data show CDR1 as LGHNT and CDR2 as FRNRAP. This chain's CDR3 is CASATPLEGWQETQYF. The CDR3 DNA follows: TGTGCTAGTGCCACCCCACTCGAAGGGTGGCAAGAGACCCAGTACTTC.

This rearrangement joins TRBV4-2 to TRBJ1-2, with TRBD1 matching 7 bases. J lost 4 bases, V lost 3 bases, and 2 bases had no gene match. CDR1 and CDR2 from the germline V gene are LGHNA and YNFKEQ. The length of the CDR3 is 13 residues. The CDR3 region is CASSQTGTYGYTF. In nucleotides, the CDR3 is TGTGCCAGCAGCCAGACAGGGACCTATGGCTACACCTTC.

This CDR3 reads CASSSQTATSGNTIYF. For the CDR3, the DNA is TGTGCCAGCAGTTCACAGACTGCAACCTCTGGAAACACCATATATTTT. The rearrangement joins TRBV28 to TRBJ1-3; D is ambiguous. V was trimmed by 4 bases and J by 0 bases, leaving 13 bases between them. In germline, CDR1 is MDHEN, CDR2 SYDVKM. The CDR3 extends over 16 amino acids.

The chain recombines TRBV10-3 with TRBJ2-2; 8 positions agree with TRBD1. The CDR3 totals 16 residues. The germline V gene has CDR1 ENHRY and CDR2 SYGVKD. Trimming at V came to 2 bases and at J to 3 bases, leaving 5 bases not matched to a gene. The CDR3 loop reads CAISEQAGGYTGELFF. CDR3 DNA: TGTGCCATCAGTGAGCAGGCAGGGGGCTACACCGGGGAGCTGTTTTTT.

V gene TRBV14 combines with J gene TRBJ1-1, with D possibly matching TRBD1 (5 bases). The germline gives CDR1 SGHDN, CDR2 FVKESK. CDR3 length: 15 amino acids. The V gene lost 0 bases and the J gene lost 6 bases, with 14 bases spanning the gap. The CDR3 DNA follows: TGTGCCAGCAGCCAAGAATCCAGGGCTTCATCTGAAGCTTTCTTT. Protein: CASSQESRASSEAFF.

The V and J genes are TRBV2 and TRBJ2-5; perhaps TRBD2 as D (6 bases). Germline-derived CDR1 and CDR2 are SNHLY and FYNNEI. V dropped 8 bases and J dropped 9 bases, with 22 bases sitting between them. The CDR3 has 14 residues. This chain's CDR3 is CASSRRGTPSAQYF. Here the CDR3 DNA reads TGTGCCAGCTCACGGAGGGGCACGCCGTCGGCCCAGTACTTC. Looking up the rest from reference TRBV2 and TRBJ2-5 gives the full variable domain: EPEVTQTPSHQVTQMGQEVILRCVPISNHLYFYWYRQILGQKVEFLVSFYNNEISEKSEIFDDQFSVERPDGSNFTLKIRSTKLEDSAMYFCASSRRGTPSAQYFGPGTRLLVL.

In this sample, this clonotype turned up a few times. The chain carries TRBV19 and TRBJ1-1, with D perhaps matching TRBD1 (5 bases). The length of the CDR3 is 13 residues. CDR1 and CDR2 (germline): LNHDA, SQIVND (reference sequence). V shed 6 bases and J shed 0 bases, with 8 bases lying between them. CDR3 protein: CASRWGLNTEAFF. DNA for the CDR3: TGTGCCAGTAGATGGGGCCTGAACACTGAAGCTTTCTTT.

Only a few counts were recorded for this clonotype. The chain links TRBV5-6 to TRBJ2-1; 7 nucleotides agree with TRBD1. The CDR3 contains 17 residues. The V gene's germline CDR1 is SGHDT and CDR2 YYEEEE. V was clipped by 3 bases and J by 4 bases; unmatched bases: 13. The CDR3 DNA reads as TGTGCCAGCAGCTACGGACAGGTCCCGTTGGGATACAATGAGCAGTTCTTC. Its translation is CASSYGQVPLGYNEQFF. The variable domain in full, with the rest retrieved from reference TRBV5-6 and TRBJ2-1, is DAGVTQSPTHLIKTRGQQVTLRCSPKSGHDTVSWYQQALGQGPQFIFQYYEEEERQRGNFPDRFSGHQFPNYSSELNVNALLLGDSALYLCASSYGQVPLGYNEQFFGPGTRLTVL.

The chain uses TRBV6-8 and TRBJ1-1, with D tentatively TRBD1 (5 bases). Looked up from germline, CDR1 is MNHGY and CDR2 is SAAAGT. Trimming stripped 5 bases from V and 4 bases from J, with 14 bases between. There are 14 residues in the CDR3. The CDR3 DNA sequence: TGTGCCAGCAGTCAGGGAAGATTGGGCACTGAAGCTTTCTTT. It specifies CASSQGRLGTEAFF.

This chain links TRBV5-1 with TRBJ2-7; 11 bases are shared with TRBD1. Germline V gives CDR1 SGHRS, CDR2 YFSETQ. Trimming at V came to 0 bases and at J to 3 bases, leaving 5 bases not matched to a gene. This CDR3 comprises 16 residues. CDR3 residues: CASSLGSGTGGYEQYF. Written as DNA, the CDR3 is TGCGCCAGCAGCTTGGGTTCCGGGACAGGGGGCTACGAGCAGTACTTC.

The rearrangement joins TRBV5-6 to TRBJ1-5, with 7 bases aligning to TRBD1. Germline assignment: CDR1 SGHDT and CDR2 YYEEEE. V shed 3 bases, J shed 5 bases, and the junction held 8 bases outside the gene matches. This CDR3 is built from 15 residues. The DNA of the CDR3 is TGTGCCAGCAGCTCCGGGGGAGGGGGCTATCAGCCCCAGCATTTT. Its protein is CASSSGGGGYQPQHF. The full variable domain, in which reference TRBV5-6 and TRBJ1-5 provide the parts outside the CDR3, is DAGVTQSPTHLIKTRGQQVTLRCSPKSGHDTVSWYQQALGQGPQFIFQYYEEEERQRGNFPDRFSGHQFPNYSSELNVNALLLGDSALYLCASSSGGGGYQPQHFGDGTRLSIL.

The V call is TRBV5-1, the J call TRBJ1-1; D gene uncertain. V was trimmed by 0 bases and J by 5 bases, leaving 8 bases between them. This CDR3 contains 13 residues. CDR1 and CDR2 (germline): SGHRS, YFSETQ. CDR3 bases: TGCGCCAGCAGCTTGGCAGAGGTTACTGAAGCTTTCTTT. It specifies CASSLAEVTEAFF.

The chain couples TRBV6-8 to TRBJ2-2, with D hard to call. Trimming took 6 bases from V and 6 from J, leaving 8 bases between them. The CDR3 spans 12 residues. Germline CDR1 and CDR2: MNHGY and SAAAGT. The CDR3 reads CASSTGAGELFF. As DNA, the CDR3 is TGTGCCAGCAGCACGGGCGCCGGGGAGCTGTTTTTT.

V gene TRBV25-1 combines with J gene TRBJ1-2; D unclear. Germline loops: CDR1 MGHDK, CDR2 SYGVNS. This CDR3 is built from 12 residues. V was cut by 5 bases and J by 1 base, with 5 bases left in between. CDR3: CASSNLNYGYTF. The CDR3 nucleotides are TGTGCCAGCAGTAACCTTAACTATGGCTACACCTTC.

The rearrangement links TRBV7-2 to TRBJ2-7; 12 nucleotides line up with TRBD2. The CDR3 runs to 15 residues. Germline CDR1 SGHTA, CDR2 FQGNSA. Unmatched junction bases numbered 3, after V lost 0 bases and J lost 6 bases. The CDR3 spells CASSLAGTSGPEQYF. The CDR3 region has the DNA TGTGCCAGCAGCTTAGCCGGGACTAGCGGGCCCGAGCAGTACTTC.

This sequence joins TRBV30 and TRBJ2-7; TRBD2 matches 12 bases. This CDR3 has 16 amino acids. Germline V CDR1 and CDR2: GTSNPN, SVGIG (reference sequence). The V gene end was trimmed by 3 bases and the J gene end by 4 bases; junction bases not matched to a gene: 10. DNA of the CDR3: TGTGCCTGGAGAAAACTAGCGGGGGGCTCCTCGTACGAGCAGTACTTC. The encoded protein is CAWRKLAGGSSYEQYF.

A few counts support this clonotype. This sequence joins TRBV12-3 or TRBV12-4 and TRBJ2-1; 7 positions match TRBD1. The CDR3 has 13 residues. V gave up 6 bases and J gave up 8 bases; unmatched junction bases: 7. The CDR3 is CASSGQARDEQFF. CDR3 in DNA: TGTGCCAGCAGCGGACAGGCCAGGGATGAGCAGTTCTTC.

The chain joins TRBV19 to TRBJ2-7; 8 positions agree with TRBD1. Trimming at V came to 6 bases and at J to 0 bases, leaving 4 bases not matched to a gene. The CDR3 is 14 residues long. CDR1 and CDR2 (germline): LNHDA, SQIVND (reference sequence). The CDR3 region is CASSGQGHSYEQYF. CDR3 nucleotides: TGTGCCAGTAGCGGACAGGGACACTCCTACGAGCAGTACTTC.

The rearrangement joins TRBV5-4 to TRBJ1-5; D unresolved. The germline V and J ends were trimmed by 0 bases and 0 bases, with 7 bases remaining between them. The CDR3 consists of 15 residues. Germline CDR1 SGHNT, CDR2 YYREEE (reference sequence). CDR3 sequence: CASSLAPDSNQPQHF. The CDR3 nucleotides read TGTGCCAGCAGCTTGGCCCCTGATAGCAATCAGCCCCAGCATTTT.